The 31 T cell receptor beta chains below come from one sample, sequenced in a study of CD8+ T cells in alopecia areata. Extracted RNA was reverse transcribed, and the resulting cDNA served as sequencing template. Only in-frame clones appear in the TCRdb table, and some are missing; sequencing was by immunoSEQ multiplex PCR. Of 3,500 to 5,000 clones listed, approximately 70% are singletons. The sequenced material came from skin. Receptors were obtained from a human donor in good health.

In its sample, this clone was seen once. The chain recombines TRBV6-5 with TRBJ1-2; D not certain. Germline V lookup: CDR1 MNHEY, CDR2 SVGAGI. The V and J ends lost 6 bases and 4 bases respectively, with 15 bases between them. The CDR3 spans 14 residues. The CDR3 nucleotides are TGTGCCAGCAGCCCGGGCCTCCACTCCTATGGCTACACCTTC. As protein: CASSPGLHSYGYTF.

The chain recombines TRBV7-9 with TRBJ2-1, with 11 bases that match TRBD2. This CDR3 spans 16 amino acids. Trimming at V came to 5 bases and at J to 7 bases, leaving 10 bases not matched to a gene. Per the germline V gene, CDR1 is SEHNR and CDR2 is FQNEAQ (reference sequence). CDR3 protein: CASSIVTSGSWNEQFF. The CDR3 DNA reads as TGTGCCAGCAGCATCGTAACTAGCGGGAGCTGGAATGAGCAGTTCTTC.

The rearrangement joins TRBV6-4 to TRBJ2-1; D may be TRBD1 (6 bases). The CDR3 covers 14 residues. V lost 0 bases, J lost 3 bases, and 6 bases lay in between. Germline CDR1 is MRHNA and CDR2 is SNTAGT. Here the CDR3 reads CASSDSGGYNEQFF. The CDR3 DNA reads as TGTGCCAGCAGTGACTCAGGGGGCTACAATGAGCAGTTCTTC.

V is TRBV21-1 and J is TRBJ1-5. TRBV21-1 counts as a pseudogene. The CDR3 length is 12 residues. CDR3 region: CASSKEEKPQHF. Here the CDR3 DNA reads TGTGCCAGCAGCAAAGAAGAGAAGCCCCAGCATTTT.

This clone occurred a few times. The chain combines TRBV6-5 with TRBJ1-1; D may be TRBD1 (5 bases). There are 14 residues in the CDR3. The V and J ends lost 4 bases and 6 bases respectively, with 15 bases between them. Germline V gene sequence: CDR1 MNHEY, CDR2 SVGAGI. The CDR3 spells CASSLLPRDAEAFF. The CDR3 DNA is TGTGCCAGCAGTTTGCTGCCCCGGGACGCTGAAGCTTTCTTT.

The gene calls are TRBV7-2 and TRBJ2-3, with 7 bases matching TRBD1. Losses at the gene ends were 5 bases for V and 4 bases for J; bases not matched to a gene: 6. The CDR3 consists of 14 residues. Germline V gene lookup returns CDR1 SGHTA and CDR2 FQGNSA. Written as DNA, the CDR3 is TGTGCCAGCAGCCCACAGGGGATCGCAGATACGCAGTATTTT. Encoded protein: CASSPQGIADTQYF.

The rearrangement links TRBV4-1 to TRBJ2-7; D tentatively fits TRBD1 or TRBD2 (6 bases each). The CDR3 has 16 residues. V was trimmed by 3 bases and J by 5 bases, leaving 20 bases between them. CDR1 MGHRA and CDR2 YSYEKL come from the germline V gene. The CDR3 protein is CASSHLYPRGDHEQYF. The DNA of the CDR3 is TGCGCCAGCAGCCATTTATATCCTAGGGGGGATCACGAGCAGTACTTC.

The chain has TRBV5-1 and TRBJ1-6; 7 nucleotides match TRBD1. CDR3 size: 14 residues. V lost 5 bases and J lost 7; bases outside the gene matches: 6. From germline, CDR1 is SGHRS and CDR2 YFSETQ. CDR3: CASRTGTANSPLHF. The CDR3 nucleotides are TGCGCCAGCAGGACCGGGACAGCGAATTCACCCCTCCACTTT.

The chain has TRBV7-9 and TRBJ1-3, with D tentatively TRBD1 (5 bases). Germline V CDR1 and CDR2: SEHNR, FQNEAQ (reference sequence). This CDR3 comprises 15 residues. V was trimmed by 5 bases and J by 0 bases, leaving 11 bases between them. As DNA, the CDR3 is TGTGCCAGCAGCCGAGGGACGGACTCTGGAAACACCATATATTTT. As protein: CASSRGTDSGNTIYF.

The chain carries TRBV6-8 and TRBJ2-6, with D uncertain. Germline CDR1 MNHGY, CDR2 SAAAGT. This CDR3 region has 14 residues. Trimming cost V 7 bases and J 0 bases, with 7 bases left between them. CDR3 residues: CASNRASGANVLTF. The CDR3 bases are TGTGCCAGCAACAGAGCCTCTGGGGCCAACGTCCTGACTTTC.

The rearrangement uses TRBV6-6 and TRBJ2-2; 8 bases line up with TRBD1. The J segment lost 1 base and the V segment lost 6 bases, leaving 4 bases of the junction unmatched. The germline V gene has CDR1 MNHNY and CDR2 SVGAGI (reference sequence). The CDR3 length is 15 residues. As DNA, the CDR3 is TGTGCCAGCAGATACAGGGGGATGAACACCGGGGAGCTGTTTTTT. Encoded protein: CASRYRGMNTGELFF.

The chain uses TRBV27 and TRBJ2-7; TRBD1 aligns across 8 bases. J lost 4 bases, V lost 3 bases, and 5 bases had no gene match. This CDR3 spans 14 amino acids. In germline, CDR1 is MNHEY, CDR2 SMNVEV (reference sequence). The CDR3, as DNA: TGTGCCAGCAGTTTCCTGGACAGGGTATACGAGCAGTACTTC. Translation gives CASSFLDRVYEQYF.

The chain has TRBV7-9 and TRBJ2-7, with D possibly TRBD2 on 5 matching bases. V was trimmed by 5 bases and J by 5 bases, leaving 19 bases between them. The CDR3 is made up of 15 amino acids. In germline, CDR1 is SEHNR, CDR2 FQNEAQ (reference sequence). The chain's CDR3 is CASSREGRRRHEQYF. The DNA for the CDR3 is TGTGCCAGCAGCCGAGAGGGTCGACGGCGGCACGAGCAGTACTTC.

The CDR3 sequence: CASSWESGELFF. The CDR3 DNA reads as TGTGCCAGCAGCTGGGAGTCCGGGGAGCTGTTTTTT. The gene calls are TRBV7-6 and TRBJ2-2, with TRBD2 as a possible D gene (5 bases). V was shortened by 4 bases and J by 6 bases, with 6 bases between the two germline ends. CDR1 is SGHVS, CDR2 FNYEAQ, per germline. This CDR3 region has 12 residues. The variable domain in full, with the rest retrieved from reference TRBV7-6 and TRBJ2-2, is GAGVSQSPRYKVTKRGQDVALRCDPISGHVSLYWYRQALGQGPEFLTYFNYEAQQDKSGLPNDRFSAERPEGSISTLTIQRTEQRDSAMYRCASSWESGELFFGEGSRLTVL.

The chain carries TRBV10-3 and TRBJ2-6, with D unresolved. CDR1 is ENHRY, CDR2 SYGVKD, per germline. Trimming stripped 10 bases from V and 0 bases from J, with 16 bases between. CDR3 length: 16 residues. For the CDR3, the DNA is TGTGCCAGCAGCCTCCCACAAAGCTCTGGGGCCAACGTCCTGACTTTC. Its protein product is CASSLPQSSGANVLTF.

This chain uses TRBV7-9 with TRBJ2-7; D is uncertain. V was trimmed by 0 bases and J by 3 bases, leaving 9 bases between them. The length of the CDR3 is 14 residues. The germline CDR1 and CDR2 sequences are SEHNR and FQNEAQ (reference sequence). CDR3 DNA sequence: TGTGCCAGCAGCTTAGCAGGGAATCGCTACGAGCAGTACTTC. As protein: CASSLAGNRYEQYF.

The CDR3, as DNA: TGCGCCAGCAGCCCCGGGACAGGGGTCTACGAGCAGTACTTC. Residues: CASSPGTGVYEQYF. The chain combines TRBV5-1 with TRBJ2-7; TRBD1 matches at 10 bases. Germline trimming cut 4 bases from V and 3 bases from J; bases unmatched to any gene: 4. Germline-derived CDR1 and CDR2 are SGHRS and YFSETQ. The CDR3 runs 14 residues.

This chain uses TRBV7-2 with TRBJ2-1, with D tentatively TRBD1 (6 bases). Deletions cut 5 bases from V and 5 bases from J, with 16 bases between. The CDR3 extends over 15 amino acids. Germline CDR1 SGHTA, CDR2 FQGNSA. This CDR3 reads CASSLGQRENNEQFF. The CDR3 DNA sequence: TGTGCCAGCAGCCTCGGACAGAGAGAAAACAATGAGCAGTTCTTC. The full variable domain, its missing parts supplied by reference TRBV7-2 and TRBJ2-1, is GAGVSQSPSNKVTEKGKDVELRCDPISGHTALYWYRQSLGQGLEFLIYFQGNSAPDKSGLPSDRFSAERTGGSVSTLTIQRTQQEDSAVYLCASSLGQRENNEQFFGPGTRLTVL.

This clone has just a few counts. The chain uses TRBV7-9 and TRBJ2-2, with D perhaps given as TRBD1 or TRBD2 (6 bases each). V dropped 5 bases and J dropped 4 bases, with 23 bases sitting between them. CDR1 and CDR2 from the germline V gene are SEHNR and FQNEAQ (reference sequence). The CDR3 totals 18 residues. CDR3 loop: CASSINWQEQGGTGELFF. Written as DNA, the CDR3 is TGTGCCAGCAGCATTAACTGGCAGGAACAGGGAGGCACCGGGGAGCTGTTTTTT.

This rearrangement joins TRBV7-6 to TRBJ1-6; no firm D call. In germline, CDR1 is SGHVS, CDR2 FNYEAQ. The CDR3 is 15 residues long. V lost 3 bases and J lost 1, with 7 bases in between. In nucleotides, the CDR3 is TGTGCCAGCAGCTTCGACATTTCCTATAATTCACCCCTCCACTTT. It encodes CASSFDISYNSPLHF.

The chain combines TRBV5-1 with TRBJ1-3; 7 bases are shared with TRBD1. This CDR3 spans 14 amino acids. The germline V gene encodes CDR1 SGHRS and CDR2 YFSETQ. After removal of 5 bases from V and 4 bases from J, the junction contained 6 bases not matched to a gene. CDR3 protein: CASRQGTVGNTIYF. CDR3 bases: TGCGCCAGCAGACAAGGGACAGTCGGAAACACCATATATTTT. Complete variable domain (other parts from reference TRBV5-1 and TRBJ1-3): KAGVTQTPRYLIKTRGQQVTLSCSPISGHRSVSWYQQTPGQGLQFLFEYFSETQRNKGNFPGRFSGRQFSNSRSEMNVSTLELGDSALYLCASRQGTVGNTIYFGEGSWLTVV.

V gene TRBV4-2 combines with J gene TRBJ2-3, with TRBD2 matching over 11 bases. The length of the CDR3 is 16 residues. Germline V gives CDR1 LGHNA, CDR2 YNFKEQ. V gave up 1 base and J gave up 6 bases; unmatched junction bases: 6. The chain's CDR3 is CASSQVSLAGDDTQYF. The CDR3 nucleotides read TGTGCCAGCAGCCAAGTCTCACTAGCGGGAGACGATACGCAGTATTTT.

The V call is TRBV7-9, the J call TRBJ2-7; 9 bases map to TRBD2. The CDR3 consists of 16 residues. Germline V lookup: CDR1 SEHNR, CDR2 FQNEAQ (reference sequence). After removal of 4 bases from V and 8 bases from J, the junction contained 15 bases not matched to a gene. The chain's CDR3 is CASSSSDSSGRRQQYF. In DNA form, the CDR3 reads TGTGCCAGCAGCTCGTCCGATAGTAGCGGGAGAAGGCAGCAGTACTTC.

This chain connects TRBV7-4 to TRBJ2-2; 7 nucleotides match TRBD1. This CDR3 comprises 15 residues. Germline trimming cut 6 bases from V and 5 bases from J; bases unmatched to any gene: 9. CDR1 and CDR2 (germline): SGHVT, SQSDAQ. The CDR3 is CASRDSRGPTGELFF. As DNA, the CDR3 is TGTGCCAGCAGAGACTCTAGGGGGCCTACCGGGGAGCTGTTTTTT.

Turning to this clone: The same CDR3 is also encoded by other DNA sequences in this sample. For the CDR3, the DNA is TGCGCCAGCAGCCTCCAAGACTCCTACAATGAGCAGTTCTTC. Amino acids: CASSLQDSYNEQFF. The gene calls are TRBV5-1 and TRBJ2-1, with D unclear. The CDR3 runs to 14 residues. Per germline, CDR1 SGHRS and CDR2 YFSETQ. Trimming removed 4 bases from V and 0 bases from J, with 8 bases in between. The variable domain in full, completed from reference TRBV5-1 and TRBJ2-1, reads KAGVTQTPRYLIKTRGQQVTLSCSPISGHRSVSWYQQTPGQGLQFLFEYFSETQRNKGNFPGRFSGRQFSNSRSEMNVSTLELGDSALYLCASSLQDSYNEQFFGPGTRLTVL.

This clone appeared a few times. In DNA, the CDR3 is TGTGCCAGCAGCCGAGGAACCGCGAACACCGGGGAGCTGTTTTTT. Its translation is CASSRGTANTGELFF. The rearrangement joins TRBV7-9 to TRBJ2-2; no clear D. This CDR3 has 15 residues. Germline V gene sequence: CDR1 SEHNR, CDR2 FQNEAQ (reference sequence). Trimming took off 5 bases at V and 0 bases at J, with 10 bases between the two ends.

V and J are TRBV28 and TRBJ2-5, with 9 bases matching TRBD2. The last part of the DNA fits TRBJ2-7 better; the J call may be wrong. Germline CDR1 and CDR2: MDHEN and SYDVKM. The CDR3 totals 16 residues. CDR3 region: CASSFFGLATTYEQYF. The CDR3 DNA follows: TGTGCCAGCAGTTTCTTCGGACTAGCGACGACCTACGAGCAGTACTTC.

This sequence joins TRBV5-1 and TRBJ2-1; D is perhaps TRBD1 (6 bases). Trimming removed 4 bases from V and 4 bases from J, with 12 bases in between. This CDR3 comprises 14 residues. Germline CDR1 and CDR2: SGHRS and YFSETQ. CDR3 loop: CASSPTGPYNEQFF. The DNA for the CDR3 is TGCGCCAGCAGCCCGACAGGTCCATACAATGAGCAGTTCTTC.

The chain couples TRBV30 to TRBJ2-1; tentative D call: TRBD1 (6 bases). The germline V and J ends were trimmed by 2 bases and 4 bases, with 18 bases remaining between them. Germline V gene lookup returns CDR1 GTSNPN and CDR2 SVGIG (reference sequence). The CDR3 has 16 residues. The CDR3 region is CAWSPNPGTLYNEQFF. The CDR3, as DNA: TGTGCCTGGAGTCCCAATCCCGGGACATTATACAATGAGCAGTTCTTC.

The V gene is TRBV25-1, the J gene TRBJ2-1; D remains unclear. CDR1 and CDR2 from the germline V gene are MGHDK and SYGVNS. V lost 0 bases and J lost 5, with 5 bases in between. The CDR3 contains 13 residues. CDR3 region: CASSEYPDNEQFF. CDR3 DNA sequence: TGTGCCAGCAGTGAATATCCCGACAATGAGCAGTTCTTC.

The chain is built from TRBV5-1 and TRBJ2-3, with D unresolved. The germline gives CDR1 SGHRS, CDR2 YFSETQ. The V and J ends lost 0 bases and 0 bases respectively, with 2 bases between them. The CDR3 runs to 13 residues. CDR3 amino acids: CASSLDSTDTQYF. The CDR3 bases are TGCGCCAGCAGCTTGGACAGCACAGATACGCAGTATTTT.